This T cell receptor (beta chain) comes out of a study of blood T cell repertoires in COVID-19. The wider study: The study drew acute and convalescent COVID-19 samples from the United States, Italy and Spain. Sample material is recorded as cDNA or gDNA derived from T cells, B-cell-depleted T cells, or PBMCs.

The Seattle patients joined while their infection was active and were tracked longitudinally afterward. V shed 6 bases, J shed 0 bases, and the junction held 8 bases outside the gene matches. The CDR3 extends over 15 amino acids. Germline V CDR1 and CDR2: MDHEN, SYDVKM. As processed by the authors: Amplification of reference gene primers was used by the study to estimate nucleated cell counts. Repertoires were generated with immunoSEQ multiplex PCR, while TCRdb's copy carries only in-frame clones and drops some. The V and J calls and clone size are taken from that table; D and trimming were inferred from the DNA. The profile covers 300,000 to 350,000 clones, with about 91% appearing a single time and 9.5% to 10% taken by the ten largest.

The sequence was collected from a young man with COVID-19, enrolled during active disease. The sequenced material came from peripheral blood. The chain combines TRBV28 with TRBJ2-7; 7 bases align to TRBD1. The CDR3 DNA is TGTGCCAGCAGCCCGACAGGGACGGCCTCCTACGAGCAGTACTTC. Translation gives CASSPTGTASYEQYF.